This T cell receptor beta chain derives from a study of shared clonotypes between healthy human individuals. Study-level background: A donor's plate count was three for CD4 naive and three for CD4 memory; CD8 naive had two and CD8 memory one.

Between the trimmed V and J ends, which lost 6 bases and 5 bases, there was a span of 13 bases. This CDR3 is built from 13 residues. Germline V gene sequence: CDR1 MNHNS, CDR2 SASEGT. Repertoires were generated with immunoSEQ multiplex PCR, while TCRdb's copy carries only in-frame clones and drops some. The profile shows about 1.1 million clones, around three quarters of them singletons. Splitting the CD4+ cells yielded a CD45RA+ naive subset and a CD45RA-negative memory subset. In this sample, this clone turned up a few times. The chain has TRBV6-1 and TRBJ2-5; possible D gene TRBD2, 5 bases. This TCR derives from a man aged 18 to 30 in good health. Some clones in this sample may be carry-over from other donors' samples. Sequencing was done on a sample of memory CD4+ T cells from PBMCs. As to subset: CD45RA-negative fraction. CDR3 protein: CASSPGRRETQYF. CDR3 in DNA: TGTGCCAGCAGCCCGGGGAGAAGGGAGACCCAGTACTTC.